This T cell receptor beta chain appears in the sequencing data of a study of Ad26.COV2.S vaccination and SARS-CoV-2 variants. Treatment given: some 19 received Ad26.COV2.S at low or high dose, single or two shots; five or six received placebo; per-sample allocation not given. Specimens were obtained on day 63 following the first vaccine or placebo injection. TCRdb keeps only in-frame clones here, not all; method: immunoSEQ multiplex PCR. The data contain about 500,000 clones, about 88% of them seen just once; the ten biggest clones take up 1.7%. CDR3 length equals 14 residues. V dropped 5 bases and J dropped 1 base, with 12 bases sitting between them. Germline V lookup: CDR1 MNHEY, CDR2 SVGEGT.

This TCR was recovered from a person between 18 and 59 years old who received the Ad26.COV2.S COVID-19 vaccine or a placebo. The chain employs TRBV6-2 or TRBV6-3 and TRBJ2-7; maybe TRBD1 (6 bases). This sample comprised peripheral blood, obtained in a trial of Ad26.COV2.S vaccine versus placebo. CDR3 loop: CASSITGLSYEQYF. The CDR3 region has the DNA TGTGCCAGCAGTATCACAGGGTTATCCTACGAGCAGTACTTC.